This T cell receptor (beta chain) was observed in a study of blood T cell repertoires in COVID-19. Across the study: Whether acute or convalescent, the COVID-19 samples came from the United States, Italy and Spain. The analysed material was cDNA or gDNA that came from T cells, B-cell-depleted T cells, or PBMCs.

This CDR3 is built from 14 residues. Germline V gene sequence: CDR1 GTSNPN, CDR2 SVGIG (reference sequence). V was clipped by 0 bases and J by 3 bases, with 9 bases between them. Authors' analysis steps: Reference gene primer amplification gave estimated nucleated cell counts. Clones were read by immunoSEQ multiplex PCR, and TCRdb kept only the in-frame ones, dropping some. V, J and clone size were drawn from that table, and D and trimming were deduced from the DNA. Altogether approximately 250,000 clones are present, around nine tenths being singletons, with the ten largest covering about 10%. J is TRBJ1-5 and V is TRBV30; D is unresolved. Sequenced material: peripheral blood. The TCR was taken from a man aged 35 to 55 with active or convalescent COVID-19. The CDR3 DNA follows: TGTGCCTGGAGTGTCGTACAGACCAATCAGCCCCAGCATTTT. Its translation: CAWSVVQTNQPQHF.